These 14 T cell receptor beta chains were all obtained from the same sample, sequenced in a study of breast tumors, draining lymph nodes, adjacent tissues. TCRdb redid the calling of the multiplex PCR reads with MiXCR, one entry per CDR3 protein. The sample shows about 15,000 distinct CDR3 sequences, less than 65% of them seen only once. Source material: tumor-adjacent breast tissue. These receptors were obtained from a female donor with breast cancer. Some clones in this sample may be carry-over from other donors' samples.

The rearrangement joins TRBV5-1 to TRBJ2-7; TRBD2 matches 8 bases. Germline assignment: CDR1 SGHRS and CDR2 YFSETQ. There are 14 residues in the CDR3. After removal of 3 bases from V and 2 bases from J, the junction contained 4 bases not matched to a gene. The CDR3 DNA reads as TGCGCCAGCAGCTCCGGGACTAGAACCTACGAGCAGTACTTC. This gives the protein CASSSGTRTYEQYF.

The chain links TRBV20-1 to TRBJ2-3; 10 positions match TRBD2. Germline V gene data show CDR1 as DFQATT and CDR2 as SNEGSKA (reference sequence). This CDR3 has 16 amino acids. V gave up 3 bases and J gave up 4 bases; unmatched junction bases: 10. CDR3 nucleotides: TGCAGTGCTAGTGGTCTAGCGGGAGTTCTACCAGATACGCAGTATTTT. Translation gives CSASGLAGVLPDTQYF.

The chain couples TRBV5-5 to TRBJ2-5; D ambiguous. The CDR3 runs to 14 residues. Germline V gives CDR1 SGHKS, CDR2 YYEKEE (reference sequence). V was pared by 6 bases and J by 2 bases, with 14 bases between. CDR3 sequence: CASTQYRVQETQYF. DNA of the CDR3: TGTGCCAGCACCCAGTACAGAGTTCAAGAGACCCAGTACTTC.

With regard to this clonotype: One end of the junction varies from germline; a read error may be responsible. The V and J genes are TRBV2 and TRBJ1-1, with a weak D call TRBD1 (5 bases). The germline gives CDR1 SNHLY, CDR2 FYNNEI. The CDR3 loop spans 13 amino acids. CDR3 protein: CASSLRGSTEAFF. The CDR3 DNA reads TGCGCCAGCAGTTTGAGGGGAAGCACTGAAGCTTTCTTT.

J is TRBJ2-7 and V is TRBV20-1; D is undetermined. The CDR3 length is 13 residues. CDR1 is DFQATT and CDR2 is SNEGSKA in the germline V gene (reference sequence). Trimming removed 3 bases from V and 0 bases from J, with 9 bases in between. CDR3 protein: CSARNRFSYEQYF. Here the CDR3 DNA reads TGCAGTGCTAGGAACCGGTTCTCCTACGAGCAGTACTTC.

The chain is built from TRBV29-1 and TRBJ2-1; D remains unclear. V was cut by 5 bases and J by 8 bases, with 13 bases left in between. CDR1 and CDR2 from the germline V gene are SQVTM and ANQGSEA. There are 12 residues in the CDR3. In nucleotides, the CDR3 is TGCAGCGTTCTTTTCTTATTAGATGAGCAGTTCTTC. Translating it yields CSVLFLLDEQFF.

This clonotype was observed a few times. The rearrangement joins TRBV15 to TRBJ2-2; 8 bases agree with TRBD2. V trimming: 0 bases; J trimming: 2 bases; junction bases outside the gene matches: 5. CDR1 is LNHNV and CDR2 is YYDKDF in the germline V gene (reference sequence). This CDR3 contains 17 residues. CDR3 region: CATSRDGAGGNTGELFF. CDR3 sequence (DNA): TGTGCCACCAGCAGAGATGGGGCGGGAGGCAACACCGGGGAGCTGTTTTTT. Based on the CDR3 plus reference TRBV15 and TRBJ2-2, the full variable domain is DAMVIQNPRYQVTQFGKPVTLSCSQTLNHNVMYWYQQKSSQAPKLLFHYYDKDFNNEADTPDNFQSRRPNTSFCFLDIRSPGLGDTAMYLCATSRDGAGGNTGELFFGEGSRLTVL.

Comments on this clonotype: Mismatch with germline at one junction end may stem from a read error. This rearrangement joins TRBV5-1 to TRBJ1-5, with 8 bases lining up with TRBD1. This CDR3 is built from 14 residues. Germline V gene lookup returns CDR1 SGHRS and CDR2 YFSETQ. The CDR3 here is CASGQGLGNHPQHF. The CDR3 DNA sequence: TGCGCCAGCGGACAGGGTTTGGGCAATCACCCCCAGCATTTT.

This rearrangement joins TRBV10-3 to TRBJ1-2; unclear D gene. Trimming took 6 bases from V and 6 from J, leaving 11 bases between them. The CDR3 is 12 amino acids. Germline loops: CDR1 ENHRY, CDR2 SYGVKD. The CDR3: CAIRARVDGYTF. The CDR3 DNA sequence: TGTGCCATCAGGGCTCGGGTGGATGGCTACACCTTC.

The V call is TRBV10-3, the J call TRBJ2-7; D unclear. Germline CDR1 reads ENHRY; CDR2 reads SYGVKD. V dropped 0 bases and J dropped 1 base, with 10 bases sitting between them. This CDR3 has 15 amino acids. The CDR3 sequence is CAISESGRDSYEQYF. In nucleotides, the CDR3 is TGTGCCATCAGTGAGTCGGGCCGCGATTCCTACGAGCAGTACTTC.

This clonotype is medium-sized within its sample. The chain uses TRBV7-8 and TRBJ2-2; D is unclear. With 1 base removed from V and 3 bases from J, the gap between germline ends came to 12 bases. This CDR3 spans 16 amino acids. CDR1 SGHVS and CDR2 FQNEAQ come from the germline V gene. The CDR3 bases are TGTGCCAGCAGCTTAGACAGTTTTTACGACACCGGGGAGCTGTTTTTT. This codes for CASSLDSFYDTGELFF.

The V call is TRBV12-3 or TRBV12-4, the J call TRBJ1-2, with TRBD1 matching over 10 bases. With 4 bases clipped from V and 5 bases from J, the junction kept 7 bases outside the gene matches. This CDR3 has 15 amino acids. For the CDR3, the DNA is TGTGCCAGCAGTTCCTCCGGGACAGGGGTTTATGGCTACACCTTC. Translation gives CASSSSGTGVYGYTF.

The chain carries TRBV29-1 and TRBJ1-2; TRBD1 might be the D (6 bases). Between the trimmed V and J ends, which lost 8 bases and 3 bases, there was a span of 16 bases. This CDR3 contains 13 residues. From germline, CDR1 is SQVTM and CDR2 ANQGSEA. Here the CDR3 reads CSSDGDTHYGYTF. DNA for the CDR3: TGCAGCTCCGACGGGGACACCCACTATGGCTACACCTTC.

Points on this clonotype: A much bigger clone sits one base away, suggesting this may be a read error. A read error is likely, as this CDR3 ends without the conserved phenylalanine or tryptophan. The rearrangement uses TRBV7-6 and TRBJ1-1, with D unclear. Germline CDR1 SGHVS, CDR2 FNYEAQ. The CDR3 extends over 14 amino acids. Trimming took off 2 bases at V and 0 bases at J, with 7 bases between the two ends. DNA of the CDR3: TGTGCCAGCAGCTTACAAGAGATGAACACTGAAGCTTTCCTT. Its translation: CASSLQEMNTEAFL.